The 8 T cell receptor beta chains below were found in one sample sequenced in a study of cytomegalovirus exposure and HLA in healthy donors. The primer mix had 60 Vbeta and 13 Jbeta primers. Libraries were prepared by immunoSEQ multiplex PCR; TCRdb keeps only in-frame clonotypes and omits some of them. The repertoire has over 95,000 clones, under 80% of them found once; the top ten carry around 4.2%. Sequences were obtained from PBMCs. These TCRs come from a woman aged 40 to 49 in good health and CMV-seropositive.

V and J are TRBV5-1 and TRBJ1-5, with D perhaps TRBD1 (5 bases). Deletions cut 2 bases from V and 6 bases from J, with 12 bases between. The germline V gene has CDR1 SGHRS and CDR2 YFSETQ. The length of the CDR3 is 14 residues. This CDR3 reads CASSLGTGRQPQHF. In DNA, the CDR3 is TGCGCCAGCAGCTTAGGAACAGGACGTCAGCCCCAGCATTTT.

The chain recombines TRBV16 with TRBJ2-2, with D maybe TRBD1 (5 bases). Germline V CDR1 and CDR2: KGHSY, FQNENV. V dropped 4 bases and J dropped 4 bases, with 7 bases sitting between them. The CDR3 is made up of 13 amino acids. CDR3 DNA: TGTGCCAGCAGCCCGCAGGGCACCGGGGAGCTGTTTTTT. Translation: CASSPQGTGELFF.

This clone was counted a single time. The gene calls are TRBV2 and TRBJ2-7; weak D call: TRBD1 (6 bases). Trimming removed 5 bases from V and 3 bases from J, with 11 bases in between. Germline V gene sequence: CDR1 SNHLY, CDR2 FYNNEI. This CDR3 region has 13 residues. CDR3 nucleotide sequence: TGTGCCAGCAGTTTAACAGGGATCTACGAGCAGTACTTC. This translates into CASSLTGIYEQYF.

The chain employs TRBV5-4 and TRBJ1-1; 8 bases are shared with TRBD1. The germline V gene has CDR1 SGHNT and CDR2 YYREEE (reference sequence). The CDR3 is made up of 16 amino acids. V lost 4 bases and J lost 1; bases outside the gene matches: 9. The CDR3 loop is CASSPGTGGGNTEAFF. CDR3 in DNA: TGTGCCAGCAGCCCTGGGACAGGAGGGGGGAACACTGAAGCTTTCTTT.

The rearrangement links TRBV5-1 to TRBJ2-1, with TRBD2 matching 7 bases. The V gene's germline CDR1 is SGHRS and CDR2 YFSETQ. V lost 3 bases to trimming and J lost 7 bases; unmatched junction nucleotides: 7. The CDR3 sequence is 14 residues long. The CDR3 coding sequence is TGCGCCAGCAGCTCTGCGGGAGAAACGAATGAGCAGTTCTTC. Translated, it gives CASSSAGETNEQFF.

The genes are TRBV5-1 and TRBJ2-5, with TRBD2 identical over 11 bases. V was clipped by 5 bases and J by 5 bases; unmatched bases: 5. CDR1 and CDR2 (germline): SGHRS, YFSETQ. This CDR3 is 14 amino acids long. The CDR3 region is CASSSGRVDETQYF. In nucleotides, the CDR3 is TGCGCCAGCAGTAGCGGGAGGGTCGATGAGACCCAGTACTTC.

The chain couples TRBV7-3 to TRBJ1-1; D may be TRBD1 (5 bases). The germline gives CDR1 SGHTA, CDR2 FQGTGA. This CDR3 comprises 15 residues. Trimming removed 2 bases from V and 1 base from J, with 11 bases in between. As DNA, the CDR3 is TGTGCCAGCAGCTTACTTTCGGGGGGGAACACTGAAGCTTTCTTT. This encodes CASSLLSGGNTEAFF.

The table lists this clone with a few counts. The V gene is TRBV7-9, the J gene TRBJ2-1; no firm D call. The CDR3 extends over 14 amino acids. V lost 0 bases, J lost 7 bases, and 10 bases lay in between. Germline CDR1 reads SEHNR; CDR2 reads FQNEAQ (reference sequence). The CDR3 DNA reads TGTGCCAGCAGCTTAGCCCCCACCAGAAATGAGCAGTTCTTC. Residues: CASSLAPTRNEQFF.